This T cell receptor beta chain was sequenced for a study of cytomegalovirus exposure and HLA in healthy donors. Amplification used 60 Vbeta primers and 13 Jbeta primers. TCRdb's table, derived via immunoSEQ multiplex PCR, lists solely in-frame clones and lacks some. The sample has roughly 93,000 clones; roughly four fifths are singletons. On this clone itself: Its cognate antigen is unknown.

With 0 bases removed from V and 0 bases from J, the gap between germline ends came to 21 bases. From germline, CDR1 is SGHDN and CDR2 FVKESK. The CDR3 loop spans 20 amino acids. Overall study results and limits: In the analysis, some V segments, TRBV6-2 and TRBV6-3 included, were excluded as indistinguishable. When analyzed later, a missense DCLRE1C variant was found to be linked to TCR beta V- and J-gene trimming. A few chains linked to CMV were shown in vitro to be specific for CMV antigens. Available immune exposure information covered CMV serostatus only.

This clonotype originated in a man under 40 in good health and CMV-seronegative. Material: PBMCs. This rearrangement joins TRBV14 to TRBJ1-3; D ambiguous. The CDR3 sequence: CASSQDFGYPPGSSGNTIYF. In DNA, the CDR3 is TGTGCCAGCAGCCAAGACTTCGGGTATCCGCCCGGAAGCTCTGGAAACACCATATATTTT.